This T cell receptor (beta chain) was sequenced for a study of T cell responses to AZD1222 COVID-19 vaccine. Study conclusions and caveats: Repertoire samples came only from after the peak T cell response.

The method was immunoSEQ multiplex PCR; TCRdb's version includes in-frame clones alone and lacks a portion of them. Among roughly 84,000 clones, 87% were seen once, and the ten largest hold roughly 12%. The germline V gene encodes CDR1 SGHTA and CDR2 FQGNSA. The CDR3 loop spans 15 amino acids. V was clipped by 5 bases and J by 10 bases, with 23 bases between them. As for this clone: The antigen is unknown.

The source material was peripheral blood, sampled 28 days after the second AZD1222 dose. The genes are TRBV7-2 and TRBJ2-5; TRBD1 is a possible D gene (6 bases). The sequence derives from an adult who received the AZD1222 COVID-19 vaccine. The CDR3, as DNA: TGTGCCAGCAGCCAAACAGGGAACCCCCAAGGGGTCCAGTACTTC. As protein: CASSQTGNPQGVQYF.